This TCR beta chain was sequenced for a study of human T cells and chemical hapten exposure. Broader study findings: TCRs at high frequency, those above 1 in 1000, did not change with DPC sensitization.

Germline V gene lookup returns CDR1 WSHSY and CDR2 SAAADI. The ends lost 4 bases at V and 5 bases at J; junction bases unmatched: 10. CDR3 size: 16 residues. Regarding this clonotype: Its antigen is not known.

TCRdb passed the RACE reads through MiXCR, listing each CDR3 protein once. The top ten hold 1.5% to 2% of the sample, which has over 65,000 distinct CDR3 sequences, 11% seen once. Specified time point: patch test 2, 6 weeks after DPC sensitization. The treatment here: therapeutic diphenylcyclopropenone sensitization with weekly scalp DPC. Staff drew blood before applying each patch test. Material: whole blood, obtained in connection with sensitization to the hapten diphenylcyclopropenone (DPC). This chain uses TRBV10-2 with TRBJ2-1; TRBD1 matches at 8 bases. The sequence was collected from a man younger than 35 with alopecia areata. Some clones in this sample may be carry-over from other donors' samples. CDR3 DNA sequence: TGCGCCAGCAGTGGATTAAACCGGGACAGGAACAATGAGCAGTTCTTC. This encodes CASSGLNRDRNNEQFF.